This entry lists 24 T cell receptor beta chains sequenced from one sample in a study of blood T cell repertoires in COVID-19. TCRdb's copy holds only in-frame clones and misses some; the assay was immunoSEQ multiplex PCR. The table has more than 150,000 clones, roughly 87% seen once. The sequencing input was peripheral blood. Receptors were obtained from a middle-aged woman with acute or convalescent COVID-19.

About this clone: Distinct nucleotide sequences in the sample also encode this CDR3. This chain uses TRBV7-9 with TRBJ1-2; no clear D gene. V shed 1 base and J shed 2 bases, with 5 bases lying between them. Germline loops: CDR1 SEHNR, CDR2 FQNEAQ (reference sequence). CDR3 length equals 13 residues. This CDR3 reads CASSLDSNYGYTF. The CDR3 nucleotides are TGTGCCAGCAGCTTAGACTCAAACTATGGCTACACCTTC.

In this sample, this clone turned up once. This chain uses TRBV30 with TRBJ1-6; 8 nucleotides match TRBD1. The J segment lost 7 bases and the V segment lost 5 bases, leaving 7 bases of the junction unmatched. The germline gives CDR1 GTSNPN, CDR2 SVGIG (reference sequence). The CDR3 runs 14 residues. The CDR3, as DNA: TGTGCCTGGGAGGGGGGACAGGAAAATTCACCCCTCCACTTT. Encoded protein: CAWEGGQENSPLHF.

The V gene is TRBV6-5, the J gene TRBJ2-2; D possibly corresponds to TRBD1 (5 bases). The CDR3 totals 15 residues. CDR1 MNHEY and CDR2 SVGAGI come from the germline V gene. The V end was cut by 10 bases, the J end by 1 base, with 16 bases between. The CDR3 DNA reads as TGTGCCACCGGGCCAGCAGGGAAGAACACCGGGGAGCTGTTTTTT. Translating gives CATGPAGKNTGELFF.

The chain combines TRBV6-5 with TRBJ2-1, with D uncertain. The germline V and J ends were trimmed by 2 bases and 0 bases, with 8 bases remaining between them. The CDR3 has 15 amino acids. Germline V gene data show CDR1 as MNHEY and CDR2 as SVGAGI. The CDR3: CASSYVYSSYNEQFF. The DNA of the CDR3 is TGTGCCAGCAGTTACGTCTACAGCTCCTACAATGAGCAGTTCTTC.

The chain links TRBV3-1 (or the pseudogene TRBV3-2) to TRBJ2-2, with 8 bases fitting TRBD1. J gave up 2 bases and V 10 bases, and 6 bases lay outside the gene matches. In germline, CDR1 is LGHDT, CDR2 YNNKEL (reference sequence). The CDR3 consists of 14 residues. The CDR3 DNA follows: TGTGCCACCCGGGGACAGGCTAACACCGGGGAGCTGTTTTTT. Amino acid sequence: CATRGQANTGELFF.

The rearrangement uses TRBV6-2 or TRBV6-3 and TRBJ2-7; 7 bases fit TRBD1. This CDR3 contains 13 residues. With V trimmed by 2 bases and J by 4 bases, 2 bases remained unmatched. Per the germline V gene, CDR1 is MNHEY and CDR2 is SVGEGT. The CDR3 sequence: CASSYGTVYEQYF. The CDR3 DNA reads as TGTGCCAGCAGTTACGGGACAGTTTACGAGCAGTACTTC.

The gene calls are TRBV11-2 and TRBJ2-2, with 7 positions matching TRBD2. Germline V lookup: CDR1 SGHAT, CDR2 FQNNGV. The J segment lost 9 bases and the V segment lost 5 bases, leaving 18 bases of the junction unmatched. The CDR3 consists of 17 residues. Here the CDR3 reads CASSRIGGGRQGRELFF. In DNA, the CDR3 is TGTGCCAGCAGCCGAATTGGGGGGGGTCGTCAGGGTAGGGAGCTGTTTTTT. The whole variable domain, filled in from reference TRBV11-2 and TRBJ2-2, reads EAGVAQSPRYKIIEKRQSVAFWCNPISGHATLYWYQQILGQGPKLLIQFQNNGVVDDSQLPKDRFSAERLKGVDSTLKIQPAKLEDSAVYLCASSRIGGGRQGRELFFGEGSRLTVL.

Of note for this clone: An end of the junction differs from the germline gene, which may be a read error. The genes are TRBV4-1 and TRBJ1-5; D call uncertain. CDR3 length: 14 amino acids. Germline V gene sequence: CDR1 MGHRA, CDR2 YSYEKL. CDR3 sequence reads: CASSQPTENRPQHF. CDR3 DNA sequence: TGCGCCAGCAGCCAACCCACTGAAAATCGGCCCCAGCATTTT.

The chain uses TRBV12-1 and TRBJ2-2; TRBD2 was called by the table and not checked on the DNA. TRBV12-1 is noted as a pseudogene. The CDR3 is 15 amino acids. In DNA form, the CDR3 reads TGTGCCAGCAGCTGCACCAGCGGGAACACCGGGGAGCTGTTTTTT. Translation: CASSCTSGNTGELFF.

The rearrangement links TRBV2 to TRBJ1-2; 8 bases agree with TRBD1. The germline V gene has CDR1 SNHLY and CDR2 FYNNEI. This CDR3 has 15 residues. The ends lost 5 bases at V and 4 bases at J; junction bases unmatched: 9. The CDR3: CASSLGQGDGYGYTF. The CDR3 DNA is TGTGCCAGCAGTTTAGGACAGGGCGACGGCTATGGCTACACCTTC.

This sequence joins TRBV19 and TRBJ2-3; TRBD2 aligns across 11 bases. V lost 6 bases, J lost 8 bases, and 16 bases stayed unmatched. Germline loops: CDR1 LNHDA, CDR2 SQIVND (reference sequence). This CDR3 spans 17 amino acids. The chain's CDR3 is CASRPRLAGLPGGTQYF. The CDR3 coding sequence is TGTGCCAGTAGACCCCGACTAGCGGGGTTACCTGGGGGTACGCAGTATTTT. The complete variable domain, with remaining parts taken from reference TRBV19 and TRBJ2-3, reads DGGITQSPKYLFRKEGQNVTLSCEQNLNHDAMYWYRQDPGQGLRLIYYSQIVNDFQKGDIAEGYSVSREKKESFPLTVTSAQKNPTAFYLCASRPRLAGLPGGTQYFGPGTRLTVL.

The J gene is TRBJ2-7, the V gene TRBV15; 12 bases are a match to TRBD2. Trimming at V came to 3 bases and at J to 4 bases, leaving 1 base not matched to a gene. The CDR3 contains 14 residues. Germline CDR1 LNHNV, CDR2 YYDKDF (reference sequence). The CDR3 spells CATSRTSGGYEQYF. The CDR3 DNA is TGTGCCACCAGCAGGACTAGCGGGGGTTACGAGCAGTACTTC.

This chain joins TRBV7-2 and TRBJ2-1, with 8 positions matching TRBD2. The CDR3 has 16 amino acids. With 4 bases clipped from V and 6 bases from J, the junction kept 11 bases outside the gene matches. CDR1 is SGHTA, CDR2 FQGNSA, per germline. CDR3 sequence reads: CASSSRGGHLSNEQFF. CDR3 coding DNA: TGTGCCAGCAGCTCACGGGGGGGCCATTTGTCCAATGAGCAGTTCTTC. Filled out from reference TRBV7-2 and TRBJ2-1, the complete variable domain reads GAGVSQSPSNKVTEKGKDVELRCDPISGHTALYWYRQSLGQGLEFLIYFQGNSAPDKSGLPSDRFSAERTGGSVSTLTIQRTQQEDSAVYLCASSSRGGHLSNEQFFGPGTRLTVL.

This chain joins TRBV7-8 and TRBJ1-1; TRBD1 is a possible D gene (5 bases). There are 18 residues in the CDR3. The V and J ends lost 1 base and 4 bases respectively, with 22 bases between them. CDR1 and CDR2 from the germline V gene are SGHVS and FQNEAQ. This chain's CDR3 is CASSLGTTFRPLGTEAFF. CDR3 DNA sequence: TGTGCCAGCAGCTTAGGGACAACATTCCGACCCTTGGGCACTGAAGCTTTCTTT. The whole variable domain, remainder taken from reference TRBV7-8 and TRBJ1-1, is GAGVSQSPRYKVAKRGQDVALRCDPISGHVSLFWYQQALGQGPEFLTYFQNEAQLDKSGLPSDRFFAERPEGSVSTLKIQRTQQEDSAVYLCASSLGTTFRPLGTEAFFGQGTRLTVV.

The V call is TRBV6-5, the J call TRBJ1-3; 7 nucleotides align to TRBD1. J gave up 2 bases and V 11 bases, and 9 bases lay outside the gene matches. The germline CDR1 and CDR2 sequences are MNHEY and SVGAGI. The CDR3 has 14 amino acids. The chain's CDR3 is CASRTDRAGNTIYF. CDR3 coding DNA: TGTGCCTCCCGAACTGACAGGGCTGGAAACACCATATATTTT.

The chain couples TRBV18 to TRBJ1-1; tentatively, D is TRBD1 (5 bases). With 1 base removed from V and 6 bases from J, the gap between germline ends came to 15 bases. This CDR3 has 15 residues. The germline V gene encodes CDR1 KGHSH and CDR2 LQKENI. The CDR3, as DNA: TGTGCCAGCTCACCACGCGAGGGGAGGTGGTCTGAAGCTTTCTTT. Amino acids: CASSPREGRWSEAFF.

V is TRBV7-9 and J is TRBJ1-5, with D maybe TRBD1 (5 bases). V lost 1 base and J 7 bases, leaving 20 bases between the germline ends. This CDR3 region has 17 residues. From germline, CDR1 is SEHNR and CDR2 FQNEAQ (reference sequence). The CDR3 DNA reads as TGTGCCAGCAGCTTAGGAGCGGGGCTTACGGCCGGGCAGCCCCAGCATTTT. It yields the protein CASSLGAGLTAGQPQHF.

The J gene is TRBJ1-5, the V gene TRBV24-1; D is ambiguous. The CDR3 consists of 14 residues. The germline gives CDR1 KGHDR, CDR2 SFDVKD. Trimming took off 4 bases at V and 7 bases at J, with 13 bases between the two ends. The CDR3 coding sequence is TGTGCCACCAGTGAAAGACTGGTCTTCCAGCCCCAGCATTTT. Translation gives CATSERLVFQPQHF.

The chain joins TRBV6-4 to TRBJ2-3; 10 nucleotides align to TRBD2. Per the germline V gene, CDR1 is MRHNA and CDR2 is SNTAGT. The CDR3 is 17 residues long. After removal of 4 bases from V and 6 bases from J, the junction contained 13 bases not matched to a gene. The CDR3, as DNA: TGTGCCAGCAGTGTTGCAAGCGGGGGGGCCGCGAAGGATACGCAGTATTTT. Protein sequence: CASSVASGGAAKDTQYF.

A remark on this clone: One junction end does not reproduce the germline sequence, and a read error may be involved. The chain joins TRBV11-2 to TRBJ2-5, with 12 bases matching TRBD2. The CDR3 length is 11 residues. CDR1 and CDR2 from the germline V gene are SGHAT and FQNNGV. The CDR3 region is CASSLGLAGNF. The DNA of the CDR3 is TGTGCCAGCAGCCTCGGACTAGCGGGAAACTTC.

This clone was counted once. The V call is TRBV12-3 or TRBV12-4, the J call TRBJ1-1; D is unresolved. The CDR3 contains 13 residues. V gave up 3 bases and J gave up 9 bases, with 14 bases separating them. The CDR3: CASSFLQNGKAFF. For the CDR3, the DNA is TGTGCCAGCAGTTTCCTCCAAAACGGGAAAGCTTTCTTT.

The rearrangement joins TRBV29-1 to TRBJ2-1; D remains ambiguous. Germline values: CDR1 SQVTM, CDR2 ANQGSEA. V lost 7 bases and J 8 bases, leaving 18 bases between the germline ends. The CDR3 loop spans 13 amino acids. This chain's CDR3 is CSASRSARHEQFF. The CDR3 DNA reads TGCAGCGCCTCTCGTTCCGCGCGTCATGAGCAGTTCTTC.

This clone was detected only a few times. The rearrangement uses TRBV4-2 and TRBJ1-4; TRBD1 matches at 8 bases. The CDR3 runs to 17 residues. Germline values: CDR1 LGHNA, CDR2 YNFKEQ. The J segment lost 3 bases and the V segment lost 1 base, leaving 7 bases of the junction unmatched. CDR3 in DNA: TGTGCCAGCAGCCAAGGGGGGCGACAGGGGTCTAATGAAAAACTGTTTTTT. Translation: CASSQGGRQGSNEKLFF.

The rearrangement uses TRBV11-3 and TRBJ2-2; no clear D gene. Germline values: CDR1 SGHNT, CDR2 YENEEA. Deletions cut 3 bases from V and 7 bases from J, with 9 bases between. The CDR3 totals 13 residues. The CDR3 sequence is CASSFARNGELFF. Here the CDR3 DNA reads TGTGCCAGCAGCTTTGCGAGGAACGGGGAGCTGTTTTTT.